Listed below are T cell receptor beta chains from one sample, sequenced in a study of cytomegalovirus exposure and HLA in healthy donors. Repertoires were generated with immunoSEQ multiplex PCR, while TCRdb's copy carries only in-frame clones and drops some. This repertoire shows 100,000 to 150,000 clones, about four fifths found once; its top ten account for 3.6%. The sequencing input was PBMCs. The receptor source for this set is a woman aged 40-49 years in good health and CMV-seropositive. CDR3s include the opening cysteine and the closing phenylalanine or tryptophan. Each record gives: J gene, V gene, D gene, clone size, CDR3 DNA, CDR3 protein. A D gene is named only where the DNA matches it firmly. For some rows the clone size is stated as once, few or many, or as a class when expanded; others skip it.

>TRBJ1-1|TRBV10-3|-|-
TGTGCCATCAGTCTAGACGGTAACACTGAAGCTTTCTTT
CAISLDGNTEAFF
>TRBJ2-2|TRBV9|TRBD2|-
TGTGCCAGCAGCGCCTATGGGGCTAGCGGCTTAGCCGGGGAGCTGTTTTTT
CASSAYGASGLAGELFF
>TRBJ2-2|TRBV29-1|TRBD2|few
TGCAGCGTTGTAGGTCTAGCGGGAGAATCCGGGGAGCTGTTTTTT
CSVVGLAGESGELFF
>TRBJ2-5|TRBV5-6|-|-
TGTGCCAGCAGTACTAGTCATGGGGAGACCCAGTACTTC
CASSTSHGETQYF
>TRBJ1-2|TRBV7-3|-|-
TGTGCCAGCAGCGCAACACCAGGGGACCCCTATGGCTACACCTTC
CASSATPGDPYGYTF
>TRBJ2-1|TRBV5-1|TRBD2|-
TGCGCCAGCAGCTTGGAGGGACTAGCGGGAGGGCATTTCTTCGGAAACAATGAGCAGTTCTTC
CASSLEGLAGGHFFGNNEQFF
>TRBJ2-2|TRBV15|-|-
TGTGCCACTAAACATCCAACGAACACCGGGGAGCTGTTTTTT
CATKHPTNTGELFF
>TRBJ2-1|TRBV29-1|TRBD1|-
TGCAGCGGTGGTGGACAGGACAGACCCTACAATGAGCAGTTCTTC
CSGGGQDRPYNEQFF
>TRBJ2-7|TRBV5-6|TRBD1|-
TGTGCCAGCAGTTACGGGACAGGGGGCGGCGAGCAGTACTTC
CASSYGTGGGEQYF
>TRBJ2-3|TRBV30|TRBD2|-
TGTGCCTGGTGGACTAGCGGCACAGATACGCAGTATTTT
CAWWTSGTDTQYF
>TRBJ2-7|TRBV5-8|TRBD1|few
TGTGCCAGCAGCTTGACAGGGGGCCTAGGGCAGTACTTC
CASSLTGGLGQYF
>TRBJ2-1|TRBV9|TRBD2|-
TGTGCCAGCAGCCCTAGCGGGAGCTCCTACAATGAGCAGTTCTTC
CASSPSGSSYNEQFF
>TRBJ1-2|TRBV28|-|-
TGTGCCAGCAGACTACCTAACTATGGCTACACCTTC
CASRLPNYGYTF
>TRBJ1-5|TRBV10-3|TRBD1|-
TGTGCCATCAGCGGACAGGTTAGCAATCAGCCCCAGCATTTT
CAISGQVSNQPQHF
>TRBJ2-7|TRBV27|-|-
TGTGCCAGCAGTTTAAGGGGGTACTACGAGCAGTACTTC
CASSLRGYYEQYF
>TRBJ2-2|TRBV7-2|-|-
TGTGCCAGCAGACTGAATCGGGGGATTAACACCGGGGAGCTGTTTTTT
CASRLNRGINTGELFF
>TRBJ1-2|TRBV29-1|TRBD1|few
TGCAGCGTTGCCATGACGGGACAGGGGGATGGCTACACCTTC
CSVAMTGQGDGYTF
>TRBJ2-7|TRBV6-1|-|-
TGTGCCAGCAGGACCGGGACACCAACCTACGAGCAGTACTTC
CASRTGTPTYEQYF